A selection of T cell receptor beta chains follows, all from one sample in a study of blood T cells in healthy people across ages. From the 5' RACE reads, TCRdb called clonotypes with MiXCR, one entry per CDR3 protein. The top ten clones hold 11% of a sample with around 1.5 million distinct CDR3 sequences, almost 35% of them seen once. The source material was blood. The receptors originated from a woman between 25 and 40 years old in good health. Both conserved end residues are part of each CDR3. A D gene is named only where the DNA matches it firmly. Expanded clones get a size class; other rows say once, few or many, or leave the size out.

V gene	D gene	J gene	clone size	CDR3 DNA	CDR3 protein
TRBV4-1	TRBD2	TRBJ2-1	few	TGCGCCAGCAGCCAACCCGGGACTAGCCCTTACAATGAGCAGTTCTTC	CASSQPGTSPYNEQFF
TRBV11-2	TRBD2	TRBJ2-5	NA	TGTGCCAGCAGCCTCCGGACTAGCGGGAGCGCAAAGACCCAGTACTTC	CASSLRTSGSAKTQYF
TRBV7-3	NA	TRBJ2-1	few	TGTGCCAGCAGCCGATTCGGGGGTGGGGAAAACAATGAGCAGTTCTTC	CASSRFGGGENNEQFF
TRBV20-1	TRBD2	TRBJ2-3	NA	TGCAGTGCTGTCTTGCGGGGGGGTAGAGATACGCAGTATTTT	CSAVLRGGRDTQYF
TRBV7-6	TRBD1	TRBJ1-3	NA	TGTGCCAGCAGCCCAGTCTCTGGACAGGGACCTTACTCTGGAAACACCATATATTTT	CASSPVSGQGPYSGNTIYF
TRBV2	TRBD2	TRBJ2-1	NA	TGCGCCAGCAGTGAAGGATACCTAGCGGGCAAAGACAATGAGCAGTTCTTC	CASSEGYLAGKDNEQFF
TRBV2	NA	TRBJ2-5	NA	TGTGCCAGCAGTACTAGTCGTTCTTTTACCCAGTACTTC	CASSTSRSFTQYF
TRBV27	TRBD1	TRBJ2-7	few	TGTGCCAGCAGTTGGGGGGACAGGCTCCAAGAGCAGTACTTC	CASSWGDRLQEQYF
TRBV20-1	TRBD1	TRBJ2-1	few	TGCAGTGCTGACCCCGGGACAGGGAGTGTCGATGAGCAGTTCTTC	CSADPGTGSVDEQFF
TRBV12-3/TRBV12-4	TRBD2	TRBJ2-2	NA	TGTGCCAGCAGTTCCAACGGCGGGAGGGGGCATACCGGGGAGCTGTTTTTT	CASSSNGGRGHTGELFF
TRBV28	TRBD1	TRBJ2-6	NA	TGTGCCAGCAGCCCTGGGACAGGTCTCTCTGGGGCCAACGTCCTGACTTTC	CASSPGTGLSGANVLTF
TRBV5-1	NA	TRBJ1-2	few	TGCGCCAGCAGCTTGGGGACTTTTAACTATGGCTACACCTTC	CASSLGTFNYGYTF
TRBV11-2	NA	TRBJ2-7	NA	TGTGCCAGCAGCCCTATGGGGCCAGACTCCTACGAGCAGTACTTC	CASSPMGPDSYEQYF
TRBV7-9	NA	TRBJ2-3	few	TGTGCCACGGAGTGGGTCCGCACAGATACGCAGTATTTT	CATEWVRTDTQYF
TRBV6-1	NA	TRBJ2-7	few	TGTGCCAGCAGTGAGGAGGACGGATCCTACGAGCAGTACTTC	CASSEEDGSYEQYF
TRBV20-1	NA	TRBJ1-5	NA	TGCAGTGCTAGAGATCCATGGGGACCCAATCAGCCCCAGCATTTT	CSARDPWGPNQPQHF
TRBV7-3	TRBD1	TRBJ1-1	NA	TGTGCCAGCAGCTCGACAGGGGGTTTGAACACTGAAGCTTTCTTT	CASSSTGGLNTEAFF
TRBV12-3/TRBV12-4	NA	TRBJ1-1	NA	TGTGCCAGCAGCCCGCCGTCAGGGGACGAAGCTTTCTTT	CASSPPSGDEAFF
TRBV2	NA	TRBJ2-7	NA	TGTGCCAGCAGTGAAGAGGTCCTCTCCTACGAGCAGTACTTC	CASSEEVLSYEQYF
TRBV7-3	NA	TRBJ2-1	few	TGTGCCAGCAGCCGGCACAGCACCTCCTACAATGAGCAGTTCTTC	CASSRHSTSYNEQFF
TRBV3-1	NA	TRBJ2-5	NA	TGTGCCAGCAGCCAAGAATTCCGACAAAGCTCGCAGTACTTC	CASSQEFRQSSQYF
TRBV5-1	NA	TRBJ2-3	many	TGCGCCAGCAGCTTGGAAGATACGCAGTATTTT	CASSLEDTQYF
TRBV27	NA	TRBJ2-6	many	TGTGCCAGCAGTTCGACAGAAGCAAGCTCTGGGGCCAACGTCCTGACTTTC	CASSSTEASSGANVLTF
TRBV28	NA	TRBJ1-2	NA	TGTGCCAGCAGTTCCAGACGGGGGATCTATCTCGGCCACACCTTC	CASSSRRGIYLGHTF
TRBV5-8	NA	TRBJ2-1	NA	TGTGCCAGCAGCTTGTTGTGGACTTCGAGCTCCTACAATGAGCAGTTCTTC	CASSLLWTSSSYNEQFF
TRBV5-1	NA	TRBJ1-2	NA	TGCGCCAGCAGCTTCGAGGGTGCCTATGGCTACACCTTC	CASSFEGAYGYTF
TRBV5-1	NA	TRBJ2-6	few	TGCGCCAGCAGCCCCCGGCTCTATGGGGCCAACGTCCTGACTTTC	CASSPRLYGANVLTF
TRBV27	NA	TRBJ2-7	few	TGTGCCAGCAGCCCTCAGAAGGGTAGCTCCTACGAGCAGTACTTC	CASSPQKGSSYEQYF
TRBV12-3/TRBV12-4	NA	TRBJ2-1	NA	TGTGCCAGCAGTCCTGGGGACTTCAACAATAAGCAGTTCTTC	CASSPGDFNNKQFF
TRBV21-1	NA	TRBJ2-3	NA	TGTGCCGGACGGCTAGCGGTCCCAGATACGCAGTATTTT	CAGRLAVPDTQYF
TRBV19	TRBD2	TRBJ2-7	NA	TGTGCCAGTAGTTTTAGCGGGACCCCCCACGAGCAGTACTTC	CASSFSGTPHEQYF
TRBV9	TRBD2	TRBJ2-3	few	TGTGCCAGCAGCGTAGGAGATAGCGGGGGTAGCACAGATACGCAGTATTTT	CASSVGDSGGSTDTQYF
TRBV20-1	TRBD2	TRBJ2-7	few	TGCAGTGCTAGCCCCGGGACTAGCAGTAGCTCCTACGAGCAGTACTTC	CSASPGTSSSSYEQYF
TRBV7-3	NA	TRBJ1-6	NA	TGTGCCAGCAGCATAGGGGCCACTAATTCACCCCTCCACTTT	CASSIGATNSPLHF
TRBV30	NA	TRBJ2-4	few	TGTGCCTGGAGCCCCTCACTGAGGGACATTCAGTACTTC	CAWSPSLRDIQYF
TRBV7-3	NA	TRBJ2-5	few	TGTGCCAGCAGCTTAGCCCCAGGGAGGACCCAGTACTTC	CASSLAPGRTQYF
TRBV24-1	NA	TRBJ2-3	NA	TGTGCCACCAGTGATCACTCGGGAGAAGCAGATACGCAGTATTTT	CATSDHSGEADTQYF
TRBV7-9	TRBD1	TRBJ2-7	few	TGTGCCAGCAGTAAACAGGGGGCTTCCTACGAGCAGTACTTC	CASSKQGASYEQYF